This T cell receptor beta chain was sequenced during a study of breast tumors, draining lymph nodes, adjacent tissues. This clonotype has at least ten counts. Its antigen is currently unknown. This CDR3 region has 12 residues. Germline V gene data show CDR1 as LGHDT and CDR2 as YNNKEL (reference sequence). V lost 3 bases and J 5 bases, leaving 5 bases between the germline ends. One entry per CDR3 protein, called by TCRdb with MiXCR from the multiplex PCR reads. Among approximately 19,000 distinct CDR3 sequences listed, roughly 50% were seen once. General observations from the study: Data fit most tumor T cells coming from lymph node, expanding in tumor. Tumor T cell lymph node origin was a supported hypothesis, not proven.

The rearrangement links TRBV3-1 to TRBJ1-5; no firm D call. The clonotype comes from a female donor with breast cancer. Some clones in this sample may be carry-over from other donors' samples. Material: breast tumor tissue. As DNA, the CDR3 is TGTGCCAGCAGCCAGGGAGATCAGCCCCAGCATTTT. This sequence encodes CASSQGDQPQHF.